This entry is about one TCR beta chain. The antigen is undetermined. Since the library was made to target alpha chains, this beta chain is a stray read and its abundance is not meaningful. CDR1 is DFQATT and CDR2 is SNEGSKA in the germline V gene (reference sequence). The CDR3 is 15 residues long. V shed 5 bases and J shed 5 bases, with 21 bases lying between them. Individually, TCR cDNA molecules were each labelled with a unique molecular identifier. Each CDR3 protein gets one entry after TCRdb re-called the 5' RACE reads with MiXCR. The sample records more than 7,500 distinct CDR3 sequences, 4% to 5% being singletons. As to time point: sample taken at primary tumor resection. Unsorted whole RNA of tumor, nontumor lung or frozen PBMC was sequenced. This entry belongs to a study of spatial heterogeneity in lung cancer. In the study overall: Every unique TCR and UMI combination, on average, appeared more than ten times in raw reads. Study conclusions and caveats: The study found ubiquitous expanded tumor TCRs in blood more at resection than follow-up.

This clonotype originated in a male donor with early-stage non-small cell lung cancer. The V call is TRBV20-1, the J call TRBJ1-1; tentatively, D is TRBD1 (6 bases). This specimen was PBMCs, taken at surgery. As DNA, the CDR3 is TGCAGTGCTCTACCTCTCCGACAGGTAGGAACTGAAGCTTTCTTT. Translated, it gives CSALPLRQVGTEAFF.